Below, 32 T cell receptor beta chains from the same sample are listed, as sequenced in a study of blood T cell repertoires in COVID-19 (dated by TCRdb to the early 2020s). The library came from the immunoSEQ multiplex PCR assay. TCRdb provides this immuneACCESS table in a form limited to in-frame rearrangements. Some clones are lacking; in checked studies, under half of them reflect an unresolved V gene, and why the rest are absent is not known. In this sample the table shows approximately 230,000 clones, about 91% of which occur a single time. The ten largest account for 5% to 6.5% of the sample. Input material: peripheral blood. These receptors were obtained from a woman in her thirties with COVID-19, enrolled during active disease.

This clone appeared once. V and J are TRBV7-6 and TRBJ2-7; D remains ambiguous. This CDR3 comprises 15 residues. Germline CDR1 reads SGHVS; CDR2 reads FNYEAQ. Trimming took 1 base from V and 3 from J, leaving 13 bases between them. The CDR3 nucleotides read TGTGCCAGCAGCTTAGGGGCCGCTCCTTTCTACGAGCAGTACTTC. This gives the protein CASSLGAAPFYEQYF.

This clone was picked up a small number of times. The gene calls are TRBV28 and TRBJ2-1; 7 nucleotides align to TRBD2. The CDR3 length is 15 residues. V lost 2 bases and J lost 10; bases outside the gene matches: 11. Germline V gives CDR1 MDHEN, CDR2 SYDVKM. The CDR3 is CASSLRDYSPGEQFF. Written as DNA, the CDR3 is TGTGCCAGCAGTTTAAGGGACTATTCCCCCGGGGAGCAGTTCTTC.

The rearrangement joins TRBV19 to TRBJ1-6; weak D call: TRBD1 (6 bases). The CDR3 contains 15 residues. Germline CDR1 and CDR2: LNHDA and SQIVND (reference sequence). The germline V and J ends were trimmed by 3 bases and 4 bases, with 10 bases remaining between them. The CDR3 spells CASSIGDRYNSPLHF. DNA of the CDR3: TGTGCCAGTAGTATTGGCGACAGGTATAATTCACCCCTCCACTTT.

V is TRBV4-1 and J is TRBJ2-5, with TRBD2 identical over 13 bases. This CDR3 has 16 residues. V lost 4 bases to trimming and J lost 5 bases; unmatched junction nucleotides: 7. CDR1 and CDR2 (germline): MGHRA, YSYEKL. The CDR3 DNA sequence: TGCGCCAGCAGCCCCGGACTAGCGGGAGACCTGGAGACCCAGTACTTC. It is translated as CASSPGLAGDLETQYF.

The CDR3 DNA follows: TGTGCCAGCAGCTTACGACTCGCCTACGAGCAGTACTTC. It yields the protein CASSLRLAYEQYF. The chain combines TRBV11-2 with TRBJ2-7; D unclear. V was clipped by 2 bases and J by 2 bases, with 7 bases between them. The CDR3 has 13 amino acids. The V gene's germline CDR1 is SGHAT and CDR2 FQNNGV.

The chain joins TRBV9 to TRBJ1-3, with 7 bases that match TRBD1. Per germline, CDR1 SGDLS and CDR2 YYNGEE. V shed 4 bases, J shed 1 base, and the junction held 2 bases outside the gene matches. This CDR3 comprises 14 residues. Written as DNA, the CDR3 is TGTGCCAGCAGCATGACAGGGTCTGGAAACACCATATATTTT. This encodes CASSMTGSGNTIYF.

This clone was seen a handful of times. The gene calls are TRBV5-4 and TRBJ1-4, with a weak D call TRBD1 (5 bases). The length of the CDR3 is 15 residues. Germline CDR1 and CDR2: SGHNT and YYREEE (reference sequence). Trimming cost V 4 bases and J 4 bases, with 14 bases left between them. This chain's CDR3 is CASSPQAGLNEKLFF. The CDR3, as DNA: TGTGCCAGCAGCCCCCAGGCAGGGCTTAATGAAAAACTGTTTTTT. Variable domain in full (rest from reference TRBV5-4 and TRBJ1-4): ETGVTQSPTHLIKTRGQQVTLRCSSQSGHNTVSWYQQALGQGPQFIFQYYREEENGRGNFPPRFSGLQFPNYSSELNVNALELDDSALYLCASSPQAGLNEKLFFGSGTQLSVL.

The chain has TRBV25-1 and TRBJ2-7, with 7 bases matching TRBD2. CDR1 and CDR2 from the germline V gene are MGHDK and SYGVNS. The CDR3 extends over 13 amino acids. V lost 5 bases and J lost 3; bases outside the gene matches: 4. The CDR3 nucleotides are TGTGCCAGCAGTCGGTCGGGGGGCTACGAGCAGTACGTC. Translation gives CASSRSGGYEQYV.

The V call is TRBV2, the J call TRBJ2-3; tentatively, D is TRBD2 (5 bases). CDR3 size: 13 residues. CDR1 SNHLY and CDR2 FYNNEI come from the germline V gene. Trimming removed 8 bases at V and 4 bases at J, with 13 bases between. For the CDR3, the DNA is TGTGCCAGCCCGGAGCGGACCTCAGATACGCAGTATTTT. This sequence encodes CASPERTSDTQYF.

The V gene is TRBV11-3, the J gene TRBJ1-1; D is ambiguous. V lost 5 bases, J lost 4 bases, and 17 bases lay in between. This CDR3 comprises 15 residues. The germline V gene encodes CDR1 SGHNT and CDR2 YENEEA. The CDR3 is CASSGPGILFTEAFF. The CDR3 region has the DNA TGTGCCAGCAGCGGACCCGGGATCCTGTTCACTGAAGCTTTCTTT.

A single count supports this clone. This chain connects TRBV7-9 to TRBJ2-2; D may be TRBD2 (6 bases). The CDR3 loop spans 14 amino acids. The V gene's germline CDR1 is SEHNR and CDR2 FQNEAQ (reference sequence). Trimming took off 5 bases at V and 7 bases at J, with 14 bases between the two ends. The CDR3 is CASSPGPGGGELFF. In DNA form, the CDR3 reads TGTGCCAGCAGCCCAGGACCCGGGGGCGGGGAGCTGTTTTTT. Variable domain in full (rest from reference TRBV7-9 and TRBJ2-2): DTGVSQNPRHKITKRGQNVTFRCDPISEHNRLYWYRQTLGQGPEFLTYFQNEAQLEKSRLLSDRFSAERPKGSFSTLEIQRTEQGDSAMYLCASSPGPGGGELFFGEGSRLTVL.

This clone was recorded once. Written as DNA, the CDR3 is TGTGCCAGCTCACAACCGGGACAGGGCCATACAGATACGCAGTATTTT. It specifies CASSQPGQGHTDTQYF. This chain links TRBV18 with TRBJ2-3; 9 bases map to TRBD1. The CDR3 is 16 amino acids. CDR1 KGHSH and CDR2 LQKENI come from the germline V gene. With V trimmed by 4 bases and J by 3 bases, 8 bases remained unmatched.

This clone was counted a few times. The CDR3 bases are TGTGCCAGCAAGAAGACAGGGAGTGAGCAGTACGTC. This encodes CASKKTGSEQYV. The rearrangement uses TRBV2 and TRBJ2-7; 7 nucleotides align to TRBD1. Germline V gene lookup returns CDR1 SNHLY and CDR2 FYNNEI. Losses at the gene ends were 7 bases for V and 7 bases for J; bases not matched to a gene: 7. The CDR3 covers 12 residues.

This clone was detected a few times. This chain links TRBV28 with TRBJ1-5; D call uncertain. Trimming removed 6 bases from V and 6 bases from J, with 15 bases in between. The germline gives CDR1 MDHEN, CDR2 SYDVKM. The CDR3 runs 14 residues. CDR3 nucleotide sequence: TGTGCCAGCAGGCCTAGGGAGTGGGCTCAGCCCCAGCATTTT. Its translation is CASRPREWAQPQHF.

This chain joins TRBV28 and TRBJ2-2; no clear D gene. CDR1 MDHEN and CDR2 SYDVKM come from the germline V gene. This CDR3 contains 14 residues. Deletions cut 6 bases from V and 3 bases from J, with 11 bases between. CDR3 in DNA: TGTGCCAGCAGCCAGGATTTGGACACCGGGGAGCTGTTTTTT. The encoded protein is CASSQDLDTGELFF. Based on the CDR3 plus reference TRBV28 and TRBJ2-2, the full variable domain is DVKVTQSSRYLVKRTGEKVFLECVQDMDHENMFWYRQDPGLGLRLIYFSYDVKMKEKGDIPEGYSVSREKKERFSLILESASTNQTSMYLCASSQDLDTGELFFGEGSRLTVL.

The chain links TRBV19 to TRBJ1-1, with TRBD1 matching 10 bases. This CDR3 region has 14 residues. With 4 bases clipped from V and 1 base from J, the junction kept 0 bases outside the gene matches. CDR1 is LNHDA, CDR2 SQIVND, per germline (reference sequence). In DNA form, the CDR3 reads TGTGCCAGTAGTAGGACAGGGGGGAACACTGAAGCTTTCTTT. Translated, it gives CASSRTGGNTEAFF.

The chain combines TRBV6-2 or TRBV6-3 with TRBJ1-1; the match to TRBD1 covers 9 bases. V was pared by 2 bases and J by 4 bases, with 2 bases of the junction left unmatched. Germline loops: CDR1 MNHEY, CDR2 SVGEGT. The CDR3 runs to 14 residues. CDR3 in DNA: TGTGCCAGCAGTTACCGGGACAGGGTCACTGAAGCTTTCTTT. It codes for CASSYRDRVTEAFF.

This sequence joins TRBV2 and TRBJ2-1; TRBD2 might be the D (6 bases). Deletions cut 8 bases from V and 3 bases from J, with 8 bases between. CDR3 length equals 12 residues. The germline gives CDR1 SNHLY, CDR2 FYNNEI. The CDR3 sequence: CASARDYNEQFF. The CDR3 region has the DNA TGTGCCAGCGCGCGGGACTACAATGAGCAGTTCTTC.

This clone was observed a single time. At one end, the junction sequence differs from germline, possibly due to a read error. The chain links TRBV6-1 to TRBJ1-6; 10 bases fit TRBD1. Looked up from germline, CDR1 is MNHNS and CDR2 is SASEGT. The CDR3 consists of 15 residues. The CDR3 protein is CASSEGTGDNSPLHF. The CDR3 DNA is TGTGCCAGCAGCGAAGGGACAGGGGATAATTCACCCCTCCACTTT.

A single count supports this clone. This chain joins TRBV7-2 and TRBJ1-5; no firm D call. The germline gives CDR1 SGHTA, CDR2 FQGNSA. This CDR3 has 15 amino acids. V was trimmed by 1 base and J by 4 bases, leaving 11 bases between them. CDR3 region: CASSLGEGVNQPQHF. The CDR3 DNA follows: TGTGCCAGCAGCTTAGGGGAGGGTGTTAATCAGCCCCAGCATTTT.

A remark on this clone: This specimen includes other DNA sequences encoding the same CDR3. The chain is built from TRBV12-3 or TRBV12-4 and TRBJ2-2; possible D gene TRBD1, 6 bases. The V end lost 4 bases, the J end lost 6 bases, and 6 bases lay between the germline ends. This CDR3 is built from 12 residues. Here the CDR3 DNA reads TGTGCCAGCAGTTCAGGGGCCGGGGAGCTGTTTTTT. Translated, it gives CASSSGAGELFF.

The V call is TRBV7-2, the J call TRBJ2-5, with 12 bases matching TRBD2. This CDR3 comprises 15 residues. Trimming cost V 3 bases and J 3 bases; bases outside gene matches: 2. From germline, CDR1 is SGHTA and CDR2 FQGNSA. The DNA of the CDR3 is TGTGCCAGCAGCTTGTGGACTAGCGGGGAAGAGACCCAGTACTTC. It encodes CASSLWTSGEETQYF.

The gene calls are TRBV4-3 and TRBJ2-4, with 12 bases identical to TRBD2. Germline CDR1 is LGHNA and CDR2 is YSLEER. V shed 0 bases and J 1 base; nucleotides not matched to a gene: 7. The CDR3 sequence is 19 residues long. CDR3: CASSQDYGLAGGAKNIQYF. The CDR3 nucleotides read TGCGCCAGCAGCCAAGACTATGGGCTAGCGGGGGGGGCCAAAAACATTCAGTACTTC.

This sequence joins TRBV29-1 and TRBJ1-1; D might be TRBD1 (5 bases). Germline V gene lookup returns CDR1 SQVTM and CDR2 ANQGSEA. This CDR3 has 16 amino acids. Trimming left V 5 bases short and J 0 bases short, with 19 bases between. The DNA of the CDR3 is TGCAGCGTTCATCGGGGGAGCTTGCCCATGAACACTGAAGCTTTCTTT. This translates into CSVHRGSLPMNTEAFF.

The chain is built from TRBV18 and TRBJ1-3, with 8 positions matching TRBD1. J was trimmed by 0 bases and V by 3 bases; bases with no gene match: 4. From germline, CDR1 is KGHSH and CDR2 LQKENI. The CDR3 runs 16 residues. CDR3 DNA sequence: TGTGCCAGCTCACCGGGCACAGGGGGCTCTGGAAACACCATATATTTT. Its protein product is CASSPGTGGSGNTIYF.

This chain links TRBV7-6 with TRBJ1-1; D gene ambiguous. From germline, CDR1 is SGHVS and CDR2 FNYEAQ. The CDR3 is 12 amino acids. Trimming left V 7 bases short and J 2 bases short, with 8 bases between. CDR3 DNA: TGTGCCAGCAACAATCATAACACTGAAGCTTTCTTT. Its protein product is CASNNHNTEAFF.

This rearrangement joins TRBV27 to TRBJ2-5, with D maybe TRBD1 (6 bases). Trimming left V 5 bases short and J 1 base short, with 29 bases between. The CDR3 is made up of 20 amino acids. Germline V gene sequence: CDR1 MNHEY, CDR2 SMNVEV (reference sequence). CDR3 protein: CASSPIIWDQTGNSQETQYF. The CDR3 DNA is TGTGCCAGCAGTCCAATTATATGGGACCAAACAGGGAACTCCCAAGAGACCCAGTACTTC.

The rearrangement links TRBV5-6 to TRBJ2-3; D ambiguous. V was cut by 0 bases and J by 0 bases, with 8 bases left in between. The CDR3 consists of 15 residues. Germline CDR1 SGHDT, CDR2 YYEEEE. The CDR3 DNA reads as TGTGCCAGCAGCTTGGGCGCAGCGAGCACAGATACGCAGTATTTT. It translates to CASSLGAASTDTQYF. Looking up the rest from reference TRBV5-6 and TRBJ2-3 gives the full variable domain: DAGVTQSPTHLIKTRGQQVTLRCSPKSGHDTVSWYQQALGQGPQFIFQYYEEEERQRGNFPDRFSGHQFPNYSSELNVNALLLGDSALYLCASSLGAASTDTQYFGPGTRLTVL.

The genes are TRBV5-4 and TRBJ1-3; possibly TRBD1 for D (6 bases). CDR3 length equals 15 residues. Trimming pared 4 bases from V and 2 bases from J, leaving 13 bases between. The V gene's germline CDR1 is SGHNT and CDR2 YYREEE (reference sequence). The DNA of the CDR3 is TGTGCCAGCAGCCTTGACAGGTCTCCTGGAAACACCATATATTTT. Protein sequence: CASSLDRSPGNTIYF.

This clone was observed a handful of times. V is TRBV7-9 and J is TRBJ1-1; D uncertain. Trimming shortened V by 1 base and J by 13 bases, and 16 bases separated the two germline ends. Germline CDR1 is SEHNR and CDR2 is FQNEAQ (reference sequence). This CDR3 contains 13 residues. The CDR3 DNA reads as TGTGCCAGCAGCTTAGAAAGGGCCCTCGAGGGTTTCTTT. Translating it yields CASSLERALEGFF.

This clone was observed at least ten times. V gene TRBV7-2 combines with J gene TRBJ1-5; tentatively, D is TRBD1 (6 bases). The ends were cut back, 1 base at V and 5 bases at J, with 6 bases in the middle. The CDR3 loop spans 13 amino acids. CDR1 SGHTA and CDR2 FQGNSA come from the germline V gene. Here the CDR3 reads CASSLGQDQPQHF. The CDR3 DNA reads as TGTGCCAGCAGCTTAGGACAGGATCAGCCCCAGCATTTT.

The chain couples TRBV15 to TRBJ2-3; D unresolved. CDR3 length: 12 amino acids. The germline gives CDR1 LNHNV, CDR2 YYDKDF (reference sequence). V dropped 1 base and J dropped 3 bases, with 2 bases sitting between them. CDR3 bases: TGTGCCACCAGCAGAGCGACAGATACGCAGTATTTT. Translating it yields CATSRATDTQYF.